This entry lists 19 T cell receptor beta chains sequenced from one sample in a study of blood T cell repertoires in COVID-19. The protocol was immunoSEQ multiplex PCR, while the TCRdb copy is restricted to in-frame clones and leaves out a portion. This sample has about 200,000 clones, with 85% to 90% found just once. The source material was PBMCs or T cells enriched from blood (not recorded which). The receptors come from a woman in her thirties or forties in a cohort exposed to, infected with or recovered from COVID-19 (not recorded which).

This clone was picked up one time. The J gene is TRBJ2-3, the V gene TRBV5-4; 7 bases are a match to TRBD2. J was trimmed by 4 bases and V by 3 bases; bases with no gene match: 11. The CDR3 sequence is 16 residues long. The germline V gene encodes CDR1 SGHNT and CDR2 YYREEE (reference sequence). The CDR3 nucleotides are TGTGCCAGCAGCTCACGACATGGGGGGGTTGCAGATACGCAGTATTTT. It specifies CASSSRHGGVADTQYF.

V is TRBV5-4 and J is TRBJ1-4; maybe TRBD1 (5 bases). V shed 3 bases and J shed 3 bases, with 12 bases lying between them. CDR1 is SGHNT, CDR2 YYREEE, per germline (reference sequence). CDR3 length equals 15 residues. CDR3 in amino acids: CASSSGQEANEKLFF. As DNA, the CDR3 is TGTGCCAGCAGCTCCGGACAAGAAGCTAATGAAAAACTGTTTTTT.

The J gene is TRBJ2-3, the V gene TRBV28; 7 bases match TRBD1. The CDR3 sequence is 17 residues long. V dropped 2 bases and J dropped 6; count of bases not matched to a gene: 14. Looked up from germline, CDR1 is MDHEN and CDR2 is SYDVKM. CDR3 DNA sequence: TGTGCCAGCAGTTTACGACAGGGCCCAACGACCACGGATACGCAGTATTTT. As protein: CASSLRQGPTTTDTQYF.

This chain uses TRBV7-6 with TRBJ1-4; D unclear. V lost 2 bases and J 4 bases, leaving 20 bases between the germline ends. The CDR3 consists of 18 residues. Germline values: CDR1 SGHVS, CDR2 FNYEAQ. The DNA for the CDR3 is TGTGCCAGCAGCTTACGGATAGCCGGCGGCGGCTATAATGAAAAACTGTTTTTT. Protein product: CASSLRIAGGGYNEKLFF.

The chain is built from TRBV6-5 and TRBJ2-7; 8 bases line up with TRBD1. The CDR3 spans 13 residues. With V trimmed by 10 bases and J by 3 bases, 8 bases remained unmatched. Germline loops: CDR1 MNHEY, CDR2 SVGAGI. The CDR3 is CATAGQAGYEQYF. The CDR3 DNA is TGTGCCACCGCGGGACAGGCGGGCTACGAGCAGTACTTC.

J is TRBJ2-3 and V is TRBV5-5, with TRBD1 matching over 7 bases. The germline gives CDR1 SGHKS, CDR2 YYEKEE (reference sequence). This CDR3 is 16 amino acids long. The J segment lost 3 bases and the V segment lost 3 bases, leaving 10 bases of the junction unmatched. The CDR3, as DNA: TGTGCCAGCAGCTACCCAGGGGGTCTTAGAACAGATACGCAGTATTTT. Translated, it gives CASSYPGGLRTDTQYF.

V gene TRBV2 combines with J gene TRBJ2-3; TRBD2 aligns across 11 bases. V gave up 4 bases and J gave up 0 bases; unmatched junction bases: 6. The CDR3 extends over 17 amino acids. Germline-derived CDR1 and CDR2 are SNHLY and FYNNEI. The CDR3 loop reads CASSGLAGYSSTDTQYF. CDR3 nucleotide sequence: TGTGCCAGCAGTGGACTAGCGGGGTACTCTAGCACAGATACGCAGTATTTT.

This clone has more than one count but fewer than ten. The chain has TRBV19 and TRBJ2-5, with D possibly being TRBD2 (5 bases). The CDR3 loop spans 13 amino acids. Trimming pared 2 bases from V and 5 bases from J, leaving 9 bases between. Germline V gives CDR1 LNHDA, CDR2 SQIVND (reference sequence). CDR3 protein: CASSILGGETQYF. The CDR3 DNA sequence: TGTGCCAGTAGTATACTCGGAGGTGAGACCCAGTACTTC. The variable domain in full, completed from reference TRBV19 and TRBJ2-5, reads DGGITQSPKYLFRKEGQNVTLSCEQNLNHDAMYWYRQDPGQGLRLIYYSQIVNDFQKGDIAEGYSVSREKKESFPLTVTSAQKNPTAFYLCASSILGGETQYFGPGTRLLVL.

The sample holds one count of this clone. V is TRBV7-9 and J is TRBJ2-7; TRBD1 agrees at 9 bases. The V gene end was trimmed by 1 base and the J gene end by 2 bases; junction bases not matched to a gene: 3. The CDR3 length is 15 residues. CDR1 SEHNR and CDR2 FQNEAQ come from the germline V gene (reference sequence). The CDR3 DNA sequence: TGTGCCAGCAGCTTAGACAGGGGGCGTACCTACGAGCAGTACTTC. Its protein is CASSLDRGRTYEQYF.

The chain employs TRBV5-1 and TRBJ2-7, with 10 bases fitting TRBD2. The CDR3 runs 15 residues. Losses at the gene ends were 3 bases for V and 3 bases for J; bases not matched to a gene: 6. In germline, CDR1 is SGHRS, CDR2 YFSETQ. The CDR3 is CASSWTSGAVYEQYF. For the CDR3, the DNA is TGCGCCAGCAGCTGGACTAGCGGAGCGGTCTACGAGCAGTACTTC. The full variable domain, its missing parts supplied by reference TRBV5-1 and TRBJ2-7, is KAGVTQTPRYLIKTRGQQVTLSCSPISGHRSVSWYQQTPGQGLQFLFEYFSETQRNKGNFPGRFSGRQFSNSRSEMNVSTLELGDSALYLCASSWTSGAVYEQYFGPGTRLTVT.

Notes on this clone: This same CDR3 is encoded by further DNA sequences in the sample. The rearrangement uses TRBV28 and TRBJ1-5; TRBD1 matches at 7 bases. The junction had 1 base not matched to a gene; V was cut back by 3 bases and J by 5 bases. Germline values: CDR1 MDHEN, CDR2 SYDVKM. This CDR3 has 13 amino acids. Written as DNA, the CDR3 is TGTGCCAGCAGTTTGAGGGGGCATCAGCCCCAGCATTTT. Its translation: CASSLRGHQPQHF. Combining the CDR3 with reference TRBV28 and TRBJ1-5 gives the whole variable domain DVKVTQSSRYLVKRTGEKVFLECVQDMDHENMFWYRQDPGLGLRLIYFSYDVKMKEKGDIPEGYSVSREKKERFSLILESASTNQTSMYLCASSLRGHQPQHFGDGTRLSIL.

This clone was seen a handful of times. The CDR3 DNA sequence: TGTGCCAGCAGCGGGCCCCAGGGGTCTGGCTACACCTTC. This gives the protein CASSGPQGSGYTF. The V gene is TRBV9, the J gene TRBJ1-2; a weak D match, TRBD1 (6 bases). CDR1 SGDLS and CDR2 YYNGEE come from the germline V gene. V was pared by 3 bases and J by 7 bases, with 13 bases between. CDR3 length: 13 amino acids.

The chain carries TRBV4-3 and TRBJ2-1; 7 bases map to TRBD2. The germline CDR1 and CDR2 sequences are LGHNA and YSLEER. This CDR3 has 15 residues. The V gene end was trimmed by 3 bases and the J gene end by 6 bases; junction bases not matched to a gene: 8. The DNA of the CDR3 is TGCGCCAGCAGCCACCGAGCTCGGGAGGCCAATGAGCAGTTCTTC. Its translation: CASSHRAREANEQFF.

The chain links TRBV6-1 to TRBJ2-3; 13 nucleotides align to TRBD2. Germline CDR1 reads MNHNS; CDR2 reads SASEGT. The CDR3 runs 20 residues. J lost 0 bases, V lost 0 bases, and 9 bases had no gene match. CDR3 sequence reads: CASSEARLAGGLYSTDTQYF. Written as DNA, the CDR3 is TGTGCCAGCAGTGAAGCCCGACTAGCGGGGGGCCTTTATAGCACAGATACGCAGTATTTT.

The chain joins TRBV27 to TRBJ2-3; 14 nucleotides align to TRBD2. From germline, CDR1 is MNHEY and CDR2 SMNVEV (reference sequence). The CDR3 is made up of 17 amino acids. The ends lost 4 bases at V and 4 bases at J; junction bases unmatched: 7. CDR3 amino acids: CASSSGTSGRYADTQYF. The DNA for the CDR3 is TGTGCCAGCAGTTCCGGGACTAGCGGGAGATATGCAGATACGCAGTATTTT.

Here the CDR3 reads CASRPGGSLNEQFF. The CDR3 DNA is TGTGCCAGCAGGCCGGGCGGGAGCCTTAATGAGCAGTTCTTC. This chain connects TRBV11-2 to TRBJ2-1; 7 bases are shared with TRBD2. The V gene end was trimmed by 6 bases and the J gene end by 7 bases; junction bases not matched to a gene: 9. Germline lookup yields CDR1 SGHAT and CDR2 FQNNGV. This CDR3 spans 14 amino acids.

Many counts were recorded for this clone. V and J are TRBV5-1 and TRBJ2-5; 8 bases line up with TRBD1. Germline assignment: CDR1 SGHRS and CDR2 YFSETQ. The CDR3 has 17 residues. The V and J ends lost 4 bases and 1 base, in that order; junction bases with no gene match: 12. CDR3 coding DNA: TGCGCCAGCAGCGTCAACCGGACAGGGATCACCCAAGAGACCCAGTACTTC. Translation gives CASSVNRTGITQETQYF. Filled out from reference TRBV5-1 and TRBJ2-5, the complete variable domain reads KAGVTQTPRYLIKTRGQQVTLSCSPISGHRSVSWYQQTPGQGLQFLFEYFSETQRNKGNFPGRFSGRQFSNSRSEMNVSTLELGDSALYLCASSVNRTGITQETQYFGPGTRLLVL.

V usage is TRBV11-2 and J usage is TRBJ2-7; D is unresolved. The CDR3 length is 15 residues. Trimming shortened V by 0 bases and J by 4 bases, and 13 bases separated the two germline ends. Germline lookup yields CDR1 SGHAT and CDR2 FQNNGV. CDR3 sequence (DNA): TGTGCCAGCAGCTTAGAAAGACCCACCAGGTACGAGCAGTACTTC. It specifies CASSLERPTRYEQYF.

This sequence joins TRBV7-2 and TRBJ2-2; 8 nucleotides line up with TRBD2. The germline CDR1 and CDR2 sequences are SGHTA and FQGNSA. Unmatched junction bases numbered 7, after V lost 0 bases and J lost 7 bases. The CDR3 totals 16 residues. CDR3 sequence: CASSLAFSGRVGELFF. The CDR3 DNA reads TGTGCCAGCAGCTTAGCGTTCAGCGGGAGAGTCGGGGAGCTGTTTTTT.